The 20 T cell receptor beta chains listed next were all sequenced from one sample in a study of beta chain features in type 1 diabetes. Expressed TCRB transcripts got sequenced, as all isolated RNA was reverse transcribed. TCRdb's copy holds only in-frame clones and misses some; the assay was immunoSEQ multiplex PCR. The profile shows roughly 370,000 clones, 11% to 15% of them singletons. Sequences were obtained from naive CD4+ T cells from blood. These receptors were taken from a man aged 25 to 40 in good health.

This clone was picked up a small number of times. The gene calls are TRBV6-1 and TRBJ2-7; no clear D. The V gene's germline CDR1 is MNHNS and CDR2 SASEGT. V lost 8 bases and J lost 3, with 5 bases in between. This CDR3 spans 10 amino acids. CDR3 coding DNA: TGTGCCAGCGGAGTCTACGAGCAGTACGTC. As protein: CASGVYEQYV.

The chain has TRBV9 and TRBJ1-1; D is unresolved. Trimming removed 0 bases from V and 3 bases from J, with 9 bases in between. The CDR3 is 14 amino acids. Germline V gives CDR1 SGDLS, CDR2 YYNGEE. The CDR3 spells CASSVGHQDTEAFF. The CDR3 coding sequence is TGTGCCAGCAGCGTAGGACACCAGGACACTGAAGCTTTCTTT.

This clone was observed a few times. The V gene is TRBV4-3, the J gene TRBJ1-1; D possibly corresponds to TRBD1 (6 bases). The CDR3 totals 14 residues. Germline CDR1 LGHNA, CDR2 YSLEER. Trimming stripped 1 base from V and 1 base from J, with 7 bases between. As DNA, the CDR3 is TGCGCCAGCAGCCAAGTGGACAGGAACACTGAAGCTTTCTTT. It translates to CASSQVDRNTEAFF.

This rearrangement joins TRBV6-5 to TRBJ2-5; no clear D. The CDR3 length is 14 residues. V shed 10 bases and J shed 0 bases, with 15 bases lying between them. Per germline, CDR1 MNHEY and CDR2 SVGAGI. CDR3: CATGYLTNQETQYF. For the CDR3, the DNA is TGTGCCACAGGCTACCTCACTAACCAAGAGACCCAGTACTTC.

This chain uses TRBV5-1 with TRBJ2-5; 12 nucleotides line up with TRBD2. Germline CDR1 is SGHRS and CDR2 is YFSETQ. V was pared by 7 bases and J by 5 bases, with 12 bases of the junction left unmatched. This CDR3 spans 16 amino acids. Here the CDR3 DNA reads TGCGCCAGCGGCCAGACTAGCGGGAGTGGGCAGGAGACCCAGTACTTC. Translated: CASGQTSGSGQETQYF.

The CDR3 nucleotides read TGTGCCAGCAGCTTAGGACTAGCGGGGGAGTATACGCAGTATTTT. Its translation is CASSLGLAGEYTQYF. The rearrangement joins TRBV7-2 to TRBJ2-3, with 12 bases identical to TRBD2. CDR1 and CDR2 from the germline V gene are SGHTA and FQGNSA. V lost 1 base and J lost 7; bases outside the gene matches: 3. The CDR3 consists of 15 residues.

This clone has more than one count but fewer than ten. This chain connects TRBV5-1 to TRBJ2-7, with 9 bases identical to TRBD1. Germline V gene sequence: CDR1 SGHRS, CDR2 YFSETQ. Germline trimming cut 4 bases from V and 5 bases from J; bases unmatched to any gene: 7. The CDR3 is made up of 14 amino acids. CDR3 DNA: TGCGCCAGCAGCCCGGCGGGACAGGGAGACGAGCAGTACGTC. Translating it yields CASSPAGQGDEQYV.

The CDR3 region has the DNA TGCGCCAGCAGCCAAGGTCCTAGCGGGAGGGCGACAGATACGCAGTATTTT. This translates into CASSQGPSGRATDTQYF. The chain carries TRBV4-3 and TRBJ2-3, with 12 bases matching TRBD2. The germline gives CDR1 LGHNA, CDR2 YSLEER. This CDR3 contains 17 residues. V dropped 1 base and J dropped 3; count of bases not matched to a gene: 5.

The V and J genes are TRBV5-1 and TRBJ2-2; D not certain. Germline CDR1 SGHRS, CDR2 YFSETQ. The CDR3 runs to 15 residues. Trimming shortened V by 4 bases and J by 6 bases, and 16 bases separated the two germline ends. The CDR3 DNA sequence: TGCGCCAGCAGCGTCCGCGCCCAGCCGGCCGGGGAGCTGTTTTTT. Translating gives CASSVRAQPAGELFF.

This clone was picked up a small number of times. The V call is TRBV9, the J call TRBJ2-1; the match to TRBD2 covers 15 bases. Germline-derived CDR1 and CDR2 are SGDLS and YYNGEE. V lost 3 bases to trimming and J lost 9 bases; unmatched junction nucleotides: 10. The CDR3 runs to 17 residues. The chain's CDR3 is CASSAFGTSGRILEQFF. Here the CDR3 DNA reads TGTGCCAGCAGCGCGTTCGGGACTAGCGGGAGGATCCTTGAGCAGTTCTTC.

This clone has more than one count but fewer than ten. The chain links TRBV29-1 to TRBJ2-1; tentative D call: TRBD2 (6 bases). Trimming cost V 4 bases and J 4 bases, with 14 bases left between them. Germline values: CDR1 SQVTM, CDR2 ANQGSEA. CDR3 length: 14 residues. CDR3 sequence: CSVGYQRVYNEQFF. CDR3 nucleotide sequence: TGCAGCGTTGGATACCAGCGGGTGTACAATGAGCAGTTCTTC.

V usage is TRBV15 and J usage is TRBJ1-2, with D perhaps TRBD1 (6 bases). Germline V CDR1 and CDR2: LNHNV, YYDKDF (reference sequence). The length of the CDR3 is 17 residues. Trimming took 5 bases from V and 3 from J, leaving 22 bases between them. The CDR3 bases are TGTGCCACCAGCTCCCGGGACACTCGTCTTGGGTACTATGGCTACACCTTC. This sequence encodes CATSSRDTRLGYYGYTF.

Comment on this clone: Other DNA variants within this sample encode the same CDR3. The rearrangement uses TRBV7-2 and TRBJ2-3; no reliable D call. Between the trimmed V and J ends, which lost 1 base and 5 bases, there was a span of 4 bases. This CDR3 spans 12 amino acids. CDR1 is SGHTA and CDR2 is FQGNSA in the germline V gene. The CDR3 loop is CASSLVGDTQYF. The CDR3 DNA reads TGTGCCAGCAGCTTAGTCGGAGATACGCAGTATTTT.

The chain is built from TRBV29-1 and TRBJ1-1; the D is unclear. The CDR3 totals 13 residues. Germline V gene sequence: CDR1 SQVTM, CDR2 ANQGSEA. The V end was cut by 3 bases, the J end by 3 bases, with 11 bases between. CDR3 DNA sequence: TGCAGCGTTGACTTCGGCAGAGACACTGAAGCTTTCTTT. Residues: CSVDFGRDTEAFF. Looking up the rest from reference TRBV29-1 and TRBJ1-1 gives the full variable domain: SAVISQKPSRDICQRGTSLTIQCQVDSQVTMMFWYRQQPGQSLTLIATANQGSEATYESGFVIDKFPISRPNLTFSTLTVSNMSPEDSSIYLCSVDFGRDTEAFFGQGTRLTVV.

This clone has just a few counts. V gene TRBV2 combines with J gene TRBJ1-2, with D tentatively TRBD1 (5 bases). CDR3 length: 12 amino acids. Germline loops: CDR1 SNHLY, CDR2 FYNNEI. V lost 11 bases and J lost 6, with 16 bases in between. The CDR3 DNA is TGTGCCCGCAACGTGGGGGAGCATGGCTACACCTTC. Its protein product is CARNVGEHGYTF.

This clone was seen only a few times. The gene calls are TRBV6-5 and TRBJ1-1; TRBD1 aligns across 7 bases. The germline CDR1 and CDR2 sequences are MNHEY and SVGAGI. Trimming removed 4 bases from V and 10 bases from J; junction bases left unmatched: 12. The CDR3 has 14 amino acids. The CDR3 DNA reads as TGTGCCAGCAGTTCCCAGGGAAGGGGGCAGGTAGCTTTCTTT. Its protein product is CASSSQGRGQVAFF.

This clone was seen a handful of times. The rearrangement links TRBV7-2 to TRBJ2-3; D is perhaps TRBD1 or TRBD2 (5 bases each). Between the trimmed V and J ends, which lost 2 bases and 2 bases, there was a span of 8 bases. This CDR3 has 14 residues. CDR1 is SGHTA, CDR2 FQGNSA, per germline. CDR3 sequence reads: CASSLMGTTDTQYF. The CDR3 DNA reads as TGTGCCAGCAGCTTAATGGGGACCACAGATACGCAGTATTTT.

The chain links TRBV29-1 to TRBJ1-3, with D hard to call. CDR3 size: 12 residues. Per the germline V gene, CDR1 is SQVTM and CDR2 is ANQGSEA. V shed 5 bases and J shed 8 bases, with 13 bases lying between them. CDR3 amino acids: CSVSAGGDTIYF. CDR3 DNA: TGCAGCGTTAGTGCGGGCGGGGACACCATATATTTT.

The chain carries TRBV6-5 and TRBJ1-2; D is uncertain. Trimming stripped 5 bases from V and 4 bases from J, with 8 bases between. Germline lookup yields CDR1 MNHEY and CDR2 SVGAGI. This CDR3 has 12 amino acids. In nucleotides, the CDR3 is TGTGCCAGCAGTGGAAGGACCTATGGCTACACCTTC. This encodes CASSGRTYGYTF.

This sequence joins TRBV9 and TRBJ1-4, with 8 positions matching TRBD1. This CDR3 comprises 17 residues. Germline lookup yields CDR1 SGDLS and CDR2 YYNGEE. The V gene end was trimmed by 4 bases and the J gene end by 0 bases; junction bases not matched to a gene: 8. CDR3: CASSPGTGVSTNEKLFF. The CDR3 DNA follows: TGTGCCAGCAGCCCGGGGACAGGAGTGTCAACTAATGAAAAACTGTTTTTT.